A single sample is the source of the 30 T cell receptor delta chains below, sequenced in a study of γδ T cells in repeated Plasmodium falciparum infection. TCRdb reprocessed the multiplex PCR reads through CATT. The sample lists tens of thousands of delta-chain clones, about 1.5% occurring once. Bulk repertoires came from Vgamma9/Vdelta2+ or Vdelta2-negative gammadelta T cells flow-sorted from PBMC. The specimen sequenced was gamma-delta T cells from blood. These receptors were obtained from a pool of human donors (malaria-infected and uninfected, not separated).

In its sample, this clone was seen many times. The amino acid sequence in TCRdb belongs to a much larger clone and departs from this DNA's translation at residue 23, likely a sequencing read error; the sequence shown is translated from the DNA. The J gene went uncalled, whereas the V gene is TRDV1; the table calls TRDD3, which could not be checked here. CDR1 is TSWWSYY and CDR2 is QGS in the germline V gene. CDR3 length: 25 residues. CDR3 region: CALGTQGLSPFFWGITSGYTDKPIF. The CDR3 DNA is TGTGCTCTTGGGACTCAAGGCCTTTCACCTTTTTTCTGGGGGATAACATCTGGATACACCGATAAACCCATCTTT.

Comments on this clone: A far larger clone is one nucleotide away, so this likely arose from a read error. The sample contains more than one DNA sequence encoding this CDR3. The CDR3, as DNA: TGCGCCTTCACGGCCTTCCTATATAATGGGGATGAGCGGTACACCGATAAACTCATCTTT. Translated, it gives CAFTAFLYNGDERYTDKLIF. The V gene is TRDV3, the J gene TRDJ1, with 8 nucleotides matching TRDD2. No J gene is reported in TCRdb; it was inferred here by comparing the DNA with germline. The germline V gene has CDR1 TVYSNPD and CDR2 GDNSRS (reference sequence). CDR3 size: 20 residues.

This clone has a count of ten or more. TCRdb assigns this DNA the protein of a much larger clone, which departs from its translation at residue 10; this likely reflects a read error, and the protein shown comes from translating the DNA. The chain uses TRDV1 and TRDJ1; D is ambiguous. This CDR3 is 12 amino acids long. Germline V gene sequence: CDR1 TSWWSYY, CDR2 QGS. The CDR3 sequence: CALGERRHKPIF. The CDR3 bases are TGTGCTCTTGGGGAACGTCGACATAAACCCATCTTT.

There are a few counts of this clone. A read error likely explains why the TCRdb protein, taken from a much larger clone, differs from this DNA's translation at residue 5; the protein shown is translated from the DNA. The V gene is TRDV1, the J gene TRDJ1; 9 bases match TRDD3. Because TCRdb records no J gene, it was assigned here through a match of the DNA to germline. This CDR3 is built from 19 residues. Germline V gene data show CDR1 as TSWWSYY and CDR2 as QGS. J lost 0 bases, V lost 4 bases, and 15 bases had no gene match. CDR3 loop: CALGGKAILGEIYTDKLIF. The CDR3 DNA reads TGTGCTCTTGGGGGAAAGGCGATACTGGGGGAGATATACACCGATAAACTCATCTTT.

For this clone: The protein TCRdb lists belongs to a much larger clone and differs from this DNA's translation at residue 9, which points to a read error; the protein shown is made from the DNA. The chain couples TRDV2 to TRDJ1; the match to TRDD3 covers 10 bases. As TCRdb names no J gene, one was assigned here on the basis of a DNA match to germline. J lost 0 bases, V lost 0 bases, and 18 bases had no gene match. The germline V gene has CDR1 GEAIGNYY and CDR2 EKD. The CDR3 sequence is 21 residues long. CDR3 sequence: CACDTAWGIGGYYPYTDKLIF. For the CDR3, the DNA is TGTGCCTGTGACACCGCATGGGGTATTGGGGGATACTATCCGTACACCGATAAACTCATCTTT.

This clone appeared many times. The protein TCRdb gives is from a much larger clone and does not agree with this DNA's translation at residue 7, likely a read error; the protein shown here comes from the DNA. The CDR3 here is CACDRVPGDTSLKLIF. For the CDR3, the DNA is TGTGCCTGTGATCGGGTACCGGGGGATACCTCCCTTAAACTCATCTTT. The V gene is TRDV2, the J gene TRDJ1, with 9 nucleotides matching TRDD3. TCRdb supplies no J gene; here it was assigned by aligning the nucleotide sequence to germline. This CDR3 has 16 residues. The germline V gene has CDR1 GEAIGNYY and CDR2 EKD. Unmatched junction bases numbered 15, after V lost 4 bases and J lost 7 bases.

This clone was counted at least ten times. A far larger clone differs by one base, so this is likely a read error. Other DNA sequences from this sample encode an identical CDR3 as well. CDR3 region: CALVGAYTDKLIF. Written as DNA, the CDR3 is TGTGCCCTTGTAGGCGCGTACACCGATAAACTCATCTTT. The rearrangement links TRDV1 to TRDJ1; no firm D call. TCRdb gives no J gene; it was assigned here by matching the DNA to germline. This CDR3 contains 13 residues. Germline V gene sequence: CDR1 TSWWSYY, CDR2 QGS.

In this sample, this clone turned up a few times. With a far larger clone one base away, a read error is the likely cause. Distinct nucleotide sequences in the sample also encode this CDR3. The rearrangement joins TRDV2 to TRDJ1; TRDD2 matches 9 bases. Since TCRdb gives no J gene, matching the DNA to germline was used here to assign it. V dropped 3 bases and J dropped 6; count of bases not matched to a gene: 22. Per germline, CDR1 GEAIGNYY and CDR2 EKD. This CDR3 is 19 amino acids long. CDR3 sequence reads: CACDGRPSYAGGYGNKLIF. CDR3 bases: TGTGCCTGTGACGGTCGGCCTTCCTACGCTGGGGGGTACGGGAATAAACTCATCTTT.

Remarks on this clone: This DNA translates differently at residue 16 from the TCRdb protein, which is that of a much larger clone; a read error is likely, and the protein shown is the DNA's own translation. The rearrangement links TRDV1 to TRDJ1, with 10 nucleotides matching TRDD3. Germline loops: CDR1 TSWWSYY, CDR2 QGS. CDR3 length: 23 amino acids. J was trimmed by 3 bases and V by 2 bases; bases with no gene match: 27. The CDR3 here is CALGEKEPYYGELGDPQADKLIF. In DNA form, the CDR3 reads TGTGCTCTTGGGGAAAAGGAACCCTACTACGGGGAACTGGGGGATCCGCAAGCCGATAAACTCATCTTT.

Comment on this clone: A far larger clone differs by one base, so this is likely a read error. In the same sample, other DNA sequences code for this CDR3. This chain uses TRDV1 with TRDJ1; 13 nucleotides align to TRDD3. TCRdb carries no J gene annotation; the J gene was assigned here by matching the DNA with germline. V was pared by 3 bases and J by 1 base, with 26 bases of the junction left unmatched. The germline V gene encodes CDR1 TSWWSYY and CDR2 QGS. This CDR3 is built from 24 residues. The CDR3 nucleotides read TGTGCTCTTGGGGACGGCCTCCCTACGTTCTTTACTGGGGGATACGCGGACCCCACCGATAAACTCATCTTT. Translating it yields CALGDGLPTFFTGGYADPTDKLIF.

A remark on this clone: A far larger clone is off by one base, so a read error is likely. In the same sample, other DNA sequences code for this CDR3. The CDR3 nucleotides are TGTGCTCTTGGGAACTGGAGCCGCGTACTGGAGGGGAACACCGATAAGCTCATCTTT. The encoded protein is CALGNWSRVLEGNTDKLIF. The V gene is TRDV1, but the J gene lacks a call; the table assigns TRDD3, which was not confirmed against the DNA. Germline values: CDR1 TSWWSYY, CDR2 QGS. The CDR3 has 19 amino acids.

This clone was seen many times. One base away lies a much larger clone, so this may be a sequencing read error. Other nucleotide sequences in the sample specify the same CDR3. V usage is TRDV1 and J usage is TRDJ1; perhaps TRDD2 as D (5 bases). The CDR3 runs to 17 residues. Germline V gene data show CDR1 as TSWWSYY and CDR2 as QGS. CDR3 in DNA: TGTGCTCTTGGGGAAGGTTTCCTCCAGACCTACACCGATAAGCTCATCTTT. As protein: CALGEGFLQTYTDKLIF.

This clone was observed a few times. TCRdb records a much larger clone's protein for this DNA, with a difference at residues 3 and 19 that likely arises from a read error; the protein given is the translation of the DNA. The V gene is TRDV3, the J gene TRDJ1; TRDD3 agrees at 10 bases. CDR1 and CDR2 from the germline V gene are TVYSNPD and GDNSRS (reference sequence). This CDR3 is 21 amino acids long. Written as DNA, the CDR3 is TGTGCCCTTATTGCCCGCCTATTCCTCGTTGGGGGATACATAATAAGCGATAAACGCATCTTT. Translated: CALIARLFLVGGYIISDKRIF.

This clone was observed a few times. The protein that TCRdb holds for this DNA derives from a much larger clone and differs from the translated DNA at residue 21, which likely indicates a read error; the protein shown here is translated from the DNA. The V call is TRDV1, the J call TRDJ1; 10 nucleotides agree with TRDD3. Assignment of the J gene here rests on matching the DNA to germline, because TCRdb gives none. Germline values: CDR1 TSWWSYY, CDR2 QGS. The CDR3 is 24 residues long. The CDR3, as DNA: TGTGCTCTTGGGATTCTTCTAGGGGCCTTTCCTAGGACTGGGGGATTTGGAAGCACCGATGAACTCATCTTT. It yields the protein CALGILLGAFPRTGGFGSTDELIF.

This clone was recorded at least ten times. V and J are TRDV1 and TRDJ2; no firm D call. Germline V gives CDR1 TSWWSYY, CDR2 QGS. The V gene lost 0 bases and the J gene lost 4 bases, with 6 bases spanning the gap. The CDR3 spans 14 residues. The CDR3 nucleotides are TGTGCTCTTGGGGAACTCTGGCCGACAGCACAACTCTTCTTT. Its protein product is CALGELWPTAQLFF.

This clone has a count of ten or more. The TCRdb record carries a much larger clone's protein, which differs from this DNA's translation at residue 12; a read error is the likely cause, and the protein listed here is the DNA translation. V usage is TRDV1 and J usage is TRDJ1, with 7 nucleotides matching TRDD3. V shed 2 bases, J shed 10 bases, and the junction held 19 bases outside the gene matches. Germline V lookup: CDR1 TSWWSYY, CDR2 QGS. The length of the CDR3 is 17 residues. The CDR3 nucleotides are TGTGCTCTTGGGGAATGGATGAAAGGTGGGGGAGACCCTGGACTCATCTTT. Residues: CALGEWMKGGGDPGLIF.

As concerns this clone: This is likely an artifact of a read error, given a far larger clone one base away. Other nucleotide sequences from this sample produce the same CDR3. V usage is TRDV1 and J usage is TRDJ1; TRDD3 might be the D (6 bases). The J gene is absent in TCRdb and was assigned here via DNA matching to germline. V was cut by 4 bases and J by 4 bases, with 34 bases left in between. CDR1 is TSWWSYY, CDR2 QGS, per germline. There are 21 residues in the CDR3. The CDR3 loop is CALGVGFRPGGVLGGNDKLIF. CDR3 DNA sequence: TGTGCTCTTGGGGTAGGCTTCCGTCCCGGGGGAGTACTAGGGGGCAACGATAAACTCATCTTT.

This clone was detected a few times. This DNA's translation differs at residue 17 from TCRdb's protein, which comes from a much larger clone; a read error is likely, and the protein shown is translated from the DNA. The chain employs TRDV1 and TRDJ1; 10 positions match TRDD3. The J gene is absent in TCRdb and was assigned here via DNA matching to germline. Germline-derived CDR1 and CDR2 are TSWWSYY and QGS. V dropped 3 bases and J dropped 0; count of bases not matched to a gene: 31. The CDR3 sequence is 25 residues long. The DNA of the CDR3 is TGTGCTCTTGGGGACAACCTTCCTAGGTGGGGGATACCTCGCTCGTCGCATTCGTACACCGATAAACTCATCTTT. Translation: CALGDNLPRWGIPRSSHSYTDKLIF.

This clone was seen ten or more times. The translation of this DNA and the TCRdb protein of a much larger clone differ at residue 16, probably owing to a read error; the protein shown here is translated from the DNA. The rearrangement uses TRDV2 and TRDJ3, with TRDD3 matching over 12 bases. The CDR3 has 18 residues. Germline V gene sequence: CDR1 GEAIGNYY, CDR2 EKD. This CDR3 reads CACDTVLGDTWDTRQIFF. CDR3 sequence (DNA): TGTGCCTGTGACACCGTACTGGGGGATACCTGGGACACCCGACAGATATTTTTC.

This clone appeared many times. TCRdb's entry gives the protein of a much larger clone, which mismatches this DNA's translation at residue 13, likely from a read error; the protein reported here is translated from the DNA. CDR3: CALGEHLGDSVLTF. The CDR3 nucleotides read TGTGCTCTTGGGGAACACCTGGGGGATTCGGTGCTCACCTTT. The V gene is given as TRDV1, and no J gene call is available; the table's D call, TRDD3, has no DNA check behind it. Germline assignment: CDR1 TSWWSYY and CDR2 QGS. The CDR3 covers 14 residues.

This clone has a count of ten or more. Given a far larger clone just one base away, this is likely a sequencing read error. The same CDR3 can be traced to other DNA sequences in this sample. V usage is TRDV2 and J usage is TRDJ1, with D perhaps being TRDD2 or TRDD3 (6 bases each). This CDR3 spans 19 amino acids. Germline CDR1 reads GEAIGNYY; CDR2 reads EKD. This CDR3 reads CACDTGSYTGLLYTDKLIF. The CDR3 nucleotides are TGTGCCTGCGACACGGGATCCTACACTGGGCTACTTTACACCGATAAACTCATCTTT.

Comments on this clone: The protein TCRdb lists belongs to a much larger clone and differs from this DNA's translation at residue 16, which points to a read error; the protein shown is made from the DNA. V and J are TRDV3 and TRDJ1; TRDD2 or TRDD3 may be the D gene (9 bases each). The germline gives CDR1 TVYSNPD, CDR2 GDNSRS (reference sequence). V was cut by 0 bases and J by 6 bases, with 44 bases left in between. This CDR3 has 23 amino acids. The CDR3 protein is CAFRGALPTDWFTGGHDENKLIF. The CDR3 DNA reads as TGTGCCTTTAGGGGAGCCCTTCCTACGGATTGGTTTACTGGGGGACACGATGAAAATAAACTCATCTTT.

As regards this clone: A far larger clone is one base from this, pointing to a likely read error. The sample holds other DNA sequences that translate to the same CDR3. V and J are TRDV1 and TRDJ1; 10 bases are shared with TRDD3. The J gene, missing from TCRdb, was assigned here through DNA to germline matching. Germline V CDR1 and CDR2: TSWWSYY, QGS. V was pared by 9 bases and J by 0 bases, with 37 bases of the junction left unmatched. The CDR3 totals 25 residues. The CDR3 DNA sequence: TGTGCTCTCTTACCCAAACCGACCTTTCTACCTCTTTTAATTGTACTGGGGGATTACACCGATAAACTCATCTTT. Translating it yields CALLPKPTFLPLLIVLGDYTDKLIF.

The sample holds a few counts of this clone. The protein given by TCRdb reflects a much larger clone and differs at residue 6 from this DNA's translation, likely from a read error; the protein shown is the DNA's translation. The J gene is TRDJ1, the V gene TRDV1; D uncertain. TCRdb is silent on the J gene; assignment here came from matching the DNA to germline. Germline assignment: CDR1 TSWWSYY and CDR2 QGS. V was clipped by 2 bases and J by 0 bases, with 22 bases between them. This CDR3 has 19 residues. The CDR3 nucleotides read TGTGCTCTTGGGGAAGGCCCCCCACTCCGTCCACCGTACACCGATAAACTCATCTTT. This codes for CALGEGPPLRPPYTDKLIF.

As regards this clone: A far larger clone lies a single base away; this is likely a read error. This specimen includes other DNA sequences encoding the same CDR3. This chain joins TRDV1 and TRDJ1, with 8 bases fitting TRDD3. TCRdb leaves out the J gene; it was filled in here by matching the DNA to germline. CDR1 is TSWWSYY, CDR2 QGS, per germline. This CDR3 spans 23 amino acids. With 0 bases clipped from V and 1 base from J, the junction kept 25 bases outside the gene matches. The CDR3 region has the DNA TGTGCTCTTGGGGAACTTGACCTACTTTGGGGGATCGTACCTCCTTTGTCCACCGATAAACTCATCTTT. This gives the protein CALGELDLLWGIVPPLSTDKLIF.

In regard to this clone: This DNA's translation differs at residues 15 and 17 from TCRdb's protein, which comes from a much larger clone; a read error is likely, and the protein shown is translated from the DNA. This sequence joins TRDV1 and TRDJ1; 7 nucleotides agree with TRDD3. Per the germline V gene, CDR1 is TSWWSYY and CDR2 is QGS. With 2 bases clipped from V and 0 bases from J, the junction kept 27 bases outside the gene matches. The CDR3 totals 23 residues. CDR3 bases: TGTGCTCTTGGGGAAACTTCGGTTCTAGGGAGACTGGGGATTGCTACGCACACCGATAAACTCATCTTT. Protein product: CALGETSVLGRLGIATHTDKLIF.

This clone qualifies as medium-sized. One end of the junction varies from germline; a read error may be responsible. Other DNA sequences in the same sample also yield this CDR3. This chain connects TRDV1 to TRDJ1, with 11 bases lining up with TRDD3. The CDR3 is 21 amino acids. The germline V gene has CDR1 TSWWSYY and CDR2 QGS. The CDR3 sequence: CALGERSRGLPSGGYTDKLIF. Written as DNA, the CDR3 is TGTGCTCTTGGGGAACGGTCTCGAGGGCTACCTTCTGGGGGATACACCGATAAGCTCATCTTT.

This clone has ten or more counts. A far larger clone lies a single base away; this is likely a read error. Distinct nucleotide sequences in the sample also encode this CDR3. The CDR3 coding sequence is TGTGCCCTTGGGGAACTTTCGGCTGGGGGATCCTCTAAACTCATCTTT. This gives the protein CALGELSAGGSSKLIF. The chain links TRDV1 to TRDJ1; 9 positions agree with TRDD3. Germline V gives CDR1 TSWWSYY, CDR2 QGS. This CDR3 has 16 residues.

This clone was picked up a small number of times. With a far larger clone one base away, a read error is the likely cause. The same CDR3 is also encoded by other DNA sequences in this sample. The chain is built from TRDV1 and TRDJ1, with 12 bases lining up with TRDD3. In the absence of a J gene in TCRdb, the DNA was matched to germline to assign it here. Per the germline V gene, CDR1 is TSWWSYY and CDR2 is QGS. CDR3 size: 28 residues. After removal of 0 bases from V and 3 bases from J, the junction contained 38 bases not matched to a gene. The CDR3 DNA is TGTGCTCTTGGGGAACTAAGAGGGTACCGTGGGCCCGGATACTGGGGGATACAATACCCCTACTACGCCGATAAACTCATCTTT. Encoded protein: CALGELRGYRGPGYWGIQYPYYADKLIF.

This clone was recorded many times. A far larger clone is a single base away, which makes a read error likely. Other DNA sequences in this sample translate to the same CDR3. This chain connects TRDV1 to TRDJ1; perhaps TRDD3 as D (6 bases). CDR1 and CDR2 (germline): TSWWSYY, QGS. This CDR3 contains 19 residues. The CDR3 here is CALGEGAGARRGYTDKLIF. In DNA, the CDR3 is TGTGCTCTTGGGGAAGGCGCTGGGGCCCGGAGAGGGTACACCGATAAGCTCATCTTT.